This T cell receptor (beta chain) was recorded in a study of response to subunit inactivated influenza vaccine. Study observations and caveats: Authors proposed each seasonal influenza vaccination draws in few new T cells.

The V segment lost 6 bases and the J segment 0 bases; nucleotides outside the gene matches: 2. The CDR3 has 14 residues. This clonotype was counted between two and nine times. Its antigen remains unknown. Via MiXCR, TCRdb re-called the RT-PCR reads, giving one row per CDR3 protein. The sample holds over 400,000 distinct CDR3 sequences, roughly 9.7% seen once. This clonotype was obtained from a man aged 45-65 years who received an inactivated influenza vaccine. The source was PBMCs from blood, collected roughly 45 days after vaccination. The rearrangement uses TRBV12-3 or TRBV12-4 and TRBJ2-5; 9 bases agree with TRBD1. CDR3 region: CASSWDRDQETQYF. CDR3 nucleotides: TGTGCCAGCAGCTGGGACAGGGACCAAGAGACCCAGTACTTC.